The source of this TCR beta chain is a study of shared clonotypes between healthy human individuals. This CDR3 has 14 residues. Germline CDR1 SGHAT, CDR2 FQNNGV. Trimming took off 5 bases at V and 4 bases at J, with 13 bases between the two ends. The assay was immunoSEQ multiplex PCR, and TCRdb's table has in-frame clones only and misses some. The data contain fewer than 1.8 million clones, approximately 98.5% of them singletons. V is TRBV11-2 and J is TRBJ2-3; possibly TRBD1 for D (5 bases). Sample: naive CD4+ T cells sorted from blood. As to subset: CD45RA+ positively selected. The receptor comes from a man younger than 40 in good health. CDR3 sequence (DNA): TGTGCCAGCAGCACCTACTCAGGGCCAGATACGCAGTATTTT. Protein: CASSTYSGPDTQYF.